These T cell receptor beta chains were read from a single sample in a study of OX40 agonist ivuxolimab in advanced cancers. Repertoires were generated with immunoSEQ multiplex PCR, while TCRdb's copy carries only in-frame clones and drops some. Of tens of thousands of clones in the sample, 75% to 95% were seen once. Here the sequenced sample was CD4+ or CD8+ T cells sorted from blood, taken in a trial of the OX40 agonist ivuxolimab. The receptors were sampled from an adult with an advanced solid tumor such as melanoma, head and neck, liver or kidney cancer. Both conserved end residues are part of each CDR3. D genes are given only for firm matches. The size of a clone is reported for some rows only, either as once, few or many, or as a class for expanded clones.

clone size	J gene	D gene	V gene	CDR3 DNA	CDR3 protein
-	TRBJ1-1	TRBD1	TRBV6-5	TGTGCCAGCAGTTACTCTACAGGGGGAATCGCTGAAGCTTTCTTT	CASSYSTGGIAEAFF
-	TRBJ2-7	-	TRBV27	TGTGCCAGCAGTTTTTCTCGCAGCTCCTACGAGCAGTACTTC	CASSFSRSSYEQYF
-	TRBJ2-3	TRBD1	TRBV28	TGTGCCAGCAGTTCAGGACAGGTAAACACAGATACGCAGTATTTT	CASSSGQVNTDTQYF
once	TRBJ2-7	TRBD1	TRBV18	TGTGCCAGCTCACCTTACGGGACAGGGGACCACGAGCAGTACTTC	CASSPYGTGDHEQYF
-	TRBJ2-3	-	TRBV7-8	TGTGCCAGCAGCTACCCTATAGTGGTTGGCACAGATACGCAGTATTTT	CASSYPIVVGTDTQYF
-	TRBJ2-3	-	TRBV27	TGTGCCAGCAGTCCCCTCCCTCCGGGCACAGATACGCAGTATTTT	CASSPLPPGTDTQYF
-	TRBJ1-5	-	TRBV6-5	TGTGCCAGCAGTCCCGGGCATAGCAATCAGCCCCAGCATTTT	CASSPGHSNQPQHF
few	TRBJ2-1	-	TRBV10-3	TGTGCCAGCAGTGAATCGGAAGAGTTAAATGAGCAGTTCTTC	CASSESEELNEQFF
-	TRBJ2-7	-	TRBV4-1	TGCGCCAGCAGCCAAGATGGGGAAATCCTCAACGGCGAGCAGTACTTC	CASSQDGEILNGEQYF
-	TRBJ2-5	-	TRBV15	TGTGCCACCAGCACCACGGCGCAGGCGGGTCTGGAGACCCAGTACTTC	CATSTTAQAGLETQYF
-	TRBJ2-1	TRBD1	TRBV5-1	TGCGCCAGCAATATTGGACAGGGGGCGCTGCATGAGCAGTTCTTC	CASNIGQGALHEQFF
-	TRBJ2-7	TRBD1	TRBV7-9	TGTGCCAGCAGTCTACCGGGACAGGGGTACGAGCAGTACTTC	CASSLPGQGYEQYF